The present T cell receptor beta chain was sequenced within a study of cytomegalovirus exposure and HLA in healthy donors. PCR primers comprised 60 Vbeta and 13 Jbeta primers. Clones were sequenced by immunoSEQ multiplex PCR, and TCRdb holds only the in-frame ones, with some missing. This sample's table has 100,000 to 150,000 clones. The length of the CDR3 is 13 residues. CDR1 is SGHRS, CDR2 YFSETQ, per germline. With 3 bases clipped from V and 6 bases from J, the junction kept 3 bases outside the gene matches. The clonotype comes from a man in his late teens or twenties in good health and CMV-seronegative. This rearrangement joins TRBV5-1 to TRBJ2-1, with 7 bases aligning to TRBD1. The sample comprised PBMCs. The DNA for the CDR3 is TGCGCCAGCAGCTCGACAGGGCCCAATGAGCAGTTCTTC. Its protein is CASSSTGPNEQFF.